Below are 8 T cell receptor beta chains sequenced from a single sample in a study of blood T cells in healthy people across ages. Primed by a sample-barcoded 5' primer and a J-beta primer mix, a second PCR proceeded for roughly 7 to 12 cycles. TCRdb used MiXCR to reprocess the 5' RACE reads, holding one entry per CDR3 protein. The sample yields approximately 1,000,000 distinct CDR3 sequences, roughly two fifths seen once. Sequencing was carried out using blood. The receptor set was obtained from a young man in good health.

V is TRBV9 and J is TRBJ2-3, with D unclear. Per germline, CDR1 SGDLS and CDR2 YYNGEE. This CDR3 is built from 13 residues. Trimming took off 2 bases at V and 4 bases at J, with 8 bases between the two ends. The CDR3 here is CASSVRRADTQYF. DNA of the CDR3: TGTGCCAGCAGCGTCCGGCGCGCAGATACGCAGTATTTT.

The CDR3 sequence: CASRMPGTAYEQYF. In DNA, the CDR3 is TGTGCCAGCAGAATGCCCGGGACAGCCTACGAGCAGTACTTC. This chain joins TRBV6-5 and TRBJ2-7, with TRBD1 identical over 7 bases. CDR3 length: 14 amino acids. V lost 6 bases to trimming and J lost 2 bases; unmatched junction nucleotides: 7. Germline CDR1 and CDR2: MNHEY and SVGAGI.

V and J are TRBV12-3 or TRBV12-4 and TRBJ2-7, with D possibly TRBD1 on 6 matching bases. The germline V and J ends were trimmed by 2 bases and 1 base, with 15 bases remaining between them. CDR3 length equals 16 residues. The CDR3 DNA reads as TGTGCCAGCAGTTTAATGACAGGCAGCGCTTCCTACGAGCAGTACTTC. This codes for CASSLMTGSASYEQYF.

The chain combines TRBV9 with TRBJ1-4, with D possibly matching TRBD1 (6 bases). The CDR3 is 15 residues long. V shed 4 bases and J shed 3 bases, with 13 bases lying between them. The germline CDR1 and CDR2 sequences are SGDLS and YYNGEE. The chain's CDR3 is CASSPRGGSNEKLFF. As DNA, the CDR3 is TGTGCCAGCAGCCCAAGGGGGGGGTCTAATGAAAAACTGTTTTTT.

The CDR3 DNA follows: TGTGCCTGGAGGGCCACAGACGCTCCTAACTATGGCTACACCTTC. Translating it yields CAWRATDAPNYGYTF. The J gene is TRBJ1-2, the V gene TRBV30; no clear D gene. Trimming took off 3 bases at V and 0 bases at J, with 14 bases between the two ends. CDR1 and CDR2 from the germline V gene are GTSNPN and SVGIG (reference sequence). CDR3 size: 15 residues.

This chain uses TRBV12-3 or TRBV12-4 with TRBJ2-7; the D gene is possibly TRBD1 (5 bases). The CDR3 runs 15 residues. The ends were cut back, 5 bases at V and 7 bases at J, with 21 bases in the middle. In nucleotides, the CDR3 is TGTGCCAGCAGTACACAGGTCCCGTCCTACAATGAGCAGTACTTC. Translation gives CASSTQVPSYNEQYF.

On this clonotype: This may stem from a read error, because a much larger clone lies one nucleotide away. The chain uses TRBV6-4 and TRBJ2-3, with a possible D match to TRBD2 (6 bases). This CDR3 is built from 17 residues. Germline V gives CDR1 MRHNA, CDR2 SNTAGT. Here the CDR3 DNA reads TGTGCCTGCAGTGCTCCCGGGACTGGGCTTCTCACAGATACGCAGTATTTT. Translating gives CACSAPGTGLLTDTQYF.

This clonotype was detected a few times. The chain recombines TRBV15 with TRBJ2-7; no firm D call. The CDR3 loop spans 12 amino acids. Germline-derived CDR1 and CDR2 are LNHNV and YYDKDF (reference sequence). The ends were cut back, 9 bases at V and 7 bases at J, with 16 bases in the middle. CDR3 nucleotide sequence: TGTGCCACTATCTCGACTTACAATGAGCAGTACTTC. Residues: CATISTYNEQYF.